What follows are 7 T cell receptor beta chains derived from one specimen sequenced in a study of T cell responses to AZD1222 COVID-19 vaccine. Sequencing used immunoSEQ multiplex PCR; TCRdb keeps in-frame clones, though not all of them. The sample lists around 99,000 clones, about 90% seen once, with about 6.6% in the top ten. The sample consisted of peripheral blood, taken 28 days after the second AZD1222 dose. These receptors were collected from an adult who received the AZD1222 COVID-19 vaccine.

The CDR3 loop reads CASSGPFLGGGELFF. DNA for the CDR3: TGTGCCAGCAGTGGTCCGTTCTTAGGTGGCGGGGAGCTGTTTTTT. The chain combines TRBV25-1 with TRBJ2-2; D unresolved. Trimming cost V 4 bases and J 7 bases, with 16 bases left between them. The CDR3 loop spans 15 amino acids. Germline V CDR1 and CDR2: MGHDK, SYGVNS.

This chain uses TRBV7-2 with TRBJ2-5, with D possibly matching TRBD2 (7 bases). The CDR3 covers 15 residues. Between the trimmed V and J ends, which lost 1 base and 2 bases, there was a span of 11 bases. Per germline, CDR1 SGHTA and CDR2 FQGNSA. The CDR3 sequence is CASSLGGGIQETQYF. The DNA of the CDR3 is TGTGCCAGCAGCTTAGGGGGGGGCATTCAAGAGACCCAGTACTTC.

The gene calls are TRBV6-5 and TRBJ1-6, with D possibly TRBD1 on 6 matching bases. Trimming took 2 bases from V and 7 from J, leaving 15 bases between them. Germline CDR1 MNHEY, CDR2 SVGAGI. The CDR3 sequence is 16 residues long. CDR3 sequence (DNA): TGTGCCAGCAGTTACGAGGCCGGGGGGCCCAATTCACCCCTCCACTTT. This gives the protein CASSYEAGGPNSPLHF.

To note about this clone: The junction and the germline gene differ at one end; a read error may be behind it. The rearrangement links TRBV6-1 to TRBJ2-1; 9 bases fit TRBD1. From germline, CDR1 is MNHNS and CDR2 SASEGT. The length of the CDR3 is 15 residues. The CDR3 sequence: CATSDGTGFRNEQFF. CDR3 DNA: TGTGCCACCAGTGACGGGACAGGGTTTAGGAATGAGCAGTTCTTC.

The V call is TRBV18, the J call TRBJ1-1, with 9 bases that match TRBD1. V lost 4 bases to trimming and J lost 4 bases; unmatched junction nucleotides: 7. CDR1 and CDR2 from the germline V gene are KGHSH and LQKENI. The CDR3 extends over 15 amino acids. CDR3 amino acids: CASSLRTGESTEAFF. CDR3 coding DNA: TGTGCCAGCTCACTTAGGACAGGGGAGAGCACTGAAGCTTTCTTT.

The chain carries TRBV7-9 and TRBJ1-1; no clear D. The CDR3 runs to 12 residues. Looked up from germline, CDR1 is SEHNR and CDR2 is FQNEAQ (reference sequence). The germline V and J ends were trimmed by 2 bases and 1 base, with 2 bases remaining between them. Written as DNA, the CDR3 is TGTGCCAGCAGCTTACAGAACACTGAAGCTTTCTTT. This gives the protein CASSLQNTEAFF.

V gene TRBV30 combines with J gene TRBJ1-2, with D tentatively TRBD1 (5 bases). This CDR3 comprises 13 residues. Germline V lookup: CDR1 GTSNPN, CDR2 SVGIG (reference sequence). Trimming left V 3 bases short and J 7 bases short, with 15 bases between. The CDR3: CAWRGRGTAGYTF. The CDR3 DNA reads as TGTGCCTGGAGGGGCCGAGGGACTGCTGGCTACACCTTC.